The 14 T cell receptor beta chains listed next were all sequenced from one sample in a study of neurological immune-mediated disorders. One entry per CDR3 protein results from TCRdb running MiXCR on the 5' RACE reads. The table lists approximately 60,000 distinct CDR3 sequences, around 3.4% of them singletons. The sequencing sample was made of PBMCs. The source of these receptors is a woman in her thirties with multiple sclerosis.

This clonotype was found many times. The chain employs TRBV4-1 and TRBJ1-4; D not resolved. The CDR3 is 14 residues long. V lost 3 bases, J lost 8 bases, and 13 bases lay in between. CDR1 and CDR2 (germline): MGHRA, YSYEKL. CDR3 region: CASSHHGALEKLFF. The CDR3 coding sequence is TGCGCCAGCAGCCACCACGGAGCTTTGGAAAAACTGTTTTTT.

This clonotype was seen ten or more times. This chain links TRBV7-6 with TRBJ1-2; no clear D. Germline V CDR1 and CDR2: SGHVS, FNYEAQ. CDR3 length equals 16 residues. Trimming pared 0 bases from V and 2 bases from J, leaving 13 bases between. This CDR3 reads CASSLAAGVKNYGYTF. The CDR3 nucleotides read TGTGCCAGCAGCTTAGCAGCAGGAGTAAAAAACTATGGCTACACCTTC.

Concerning this clonotype itself: A much larger clone lies one base from this, so it may be a read error. V is TRBV25-1 and J is TRBJ1-1; D might be TRBD1 (5 bases). The CDR3 is 14 residues long. Germline V lookup: CDR1 MGHDK, CDR2 SYGVNS. Trimming took off 4 bases at V and 6 bases at J, with 15 bases between the two ends. Written as DNA, the CDR3 is TGTGCCAGCAGTGGATGGGCTAGGGACGCTGAAGCTTTCTTT. Residues: CASSGWARDAEAFF.

This clonotype was detected many times. The genes are TRBV15 and TRBJ2-1; D remains unclear. This CDR3 is built from 13 residues. Deletions cut 1 base from V and 10 bases from J, with 11 bases between. Germline lookup yields CDR1 LNHNV and CDR2 YYDKDF (reference sequence). The CDR3 region has the DNA TGTGCCACCAGCAGAGGACCGGGCGAAGAGCAGTTCTTC. Encoded protein: CATSRGPGEEQFF.

At least ten counts were recorded for this clonotype. The gene calls are TRBV5-6 and TRBJ1-3; 7 nucleotides align to TRBD1. The V gene end was trimmed by 4 bases and the J gene end by 4 bases; junction bases not matched to a gene: 8. Germline loops: CDR1 SGHDT, CDR2 YYEEEE. CDR3 size: 15 residues. DNA of the CDR3: TGTGCCAGCAGCGTGACGACAGGGACAGGAAACACCATATATTTT. Protein: CASSVTTGTGNTIYF.

Here the CDR3 reads CASIRTSGQRAKNIQYF. As DNA, the CDR3 is TGTGCCAGCATTCGGACTAGCGGACAGAGGGCCAAAAACATTCAGTACTTC. The chain employs TRBV6-4 and TRBJ2-4, with TRBD2 identical over 10 bases. V shed 7 bases and J 1 base; nucleotides not matched to a gene: 10. This CDR3 has 17 amino acids. CDR1 MRHNA and CDR2 SNTAGT come from the germline V gene.

This clonotype was observed at least ten times. The gene calls are TRBV7-2 and TRBJ2-1; 11 bases fit TRBD2. The J segment lost 3 bases and the V segment lost 1 base, leaving 8 bases of the junction unmatched. The length of the CDR3 is 18 residues. Germline lookup yields CDR1 SGHTA and CDR2 FQGNSA. The CDR3 sequence is CASSLEGTSGRYYNEQFF. For the CDR3, the DNA is TGTGCCAGCAGCTTAGAGGGGACTAGCGGAAGGTACTACAATGAGCAGTTCTTC.

This clonotype was seen at least ten times. This chain joins TRBV7-9 and TRBJ2-3; TRBD1 aligns across 7 bases. J was trimmed by 2 bases and V by 4 bases; bases with no gene match: 6. Looked up from germline, CDR1 is SEHNR and CDR2 is FQNEAQ (reference sequence). The CDR3 has 15 residues. DNA for the CDR3: TGTGCCAGCAGCTACCTGACAGGGACCACAGATACGCAGTATTTT. Encoded protein: CASSYLTGTTDTQYF.

This clonotype came up many times. V gene TRBV12-3 or TRBV12-4 combines with J gene TRBJ2-7; 14 bases are shared with TRBD2. This CDR3 is built from 16 residues. With 5 bases clipped from V and 2 bases from J, the junction kept 5 bases outside the gene matches. The CDR3 bases are TGTGCCAGCAGTCCAACGACTAGCGGGAGGGCCTACGAGCAGTACTTC. Protein sequence: CASSPTTSGRAYEQYF.

This clonotype was detected a few times. The genes are TRBV5-1 and TRBJ1-2; D is possibly TRBD1 (5 bases). Germline CDR1 is SGHRS and CDR2 is YFSETQ. CDR3 size: 14 residues. Trimming left V 4 bases short and J 3 bases short, with 13 bases between. CDR3 bases: TGCGCCAGCAGCCGAGTAGGGGCTGACTATGGCTACACCTTC. This codes for CASSRVGADYGYTF. Based on the CDR3 plus reference TRBV5-1 and TRBJ1-2, the full variable domain is KAGVTQTPRYLIKTRGQQVTLSCSPISGHRSVSWYQQTPGQGLQFLFEYFSETQRNKGNFPGRFSGRQFSNSRSEMNVSTLELGDSALYLCASSRVGADYGYTFGSGTRLTVV.

Ten or more counts support this clonotype. V usage is TRBV20-1 and J usage is TRBJ2-6; 9 bases map to TRBD1. Germline lookup yields CDR1 DFQATT and CDR2 SNEGSKA (reference sequence). The CDR3 is made up of 18 amino acids. The J segment lost 3 bases and the V segment lost 3 bases, leaving 12 bases of the junction unmatched. The CDR3 coding sequence is TGCAGTGCTAGGAGGGCTGGGACAGGGAGGTATGGGGCCAACGTCCTGACTTTC. Its protein is CSARRAGTGRYGANVLTF.

This clonotype came up many times. V is TRBV11-1 and J is TRBJ1-2; 7 nucleotides align to TRBD1. The V and J ends lost 5 bases and 6 bases, in that order; junction bases with no gene match: 6. The CDR3 sequence is 13 residues long. The germline CDR1 and CDR2 sequences are SGHAT and FQDESV (reference sequence). This chain's CDR3 is CASSPGGSNGYTF. The CDR3 DNA is TGTGCCAGCAGCCCAGGGGGATCTAATGGCTACACCTTC.

This clonotype was picked up many times. V and J are TRBV4-1 and TRBJ2-3, with unresolved D. The germline V and J ends were trimmed by 0 bases and 5 bases, with 9 bases remaining between them. Germline CDR1 is MGHRA and CDR2 is YSYEKL. This CDR3 contains 14 residues. The CDR3 is CASSQDPGQDTQYF. For the CDR3, the DNA is TGCGCCAGCAGCCAAGATCCGGGCCAAGATACGCAGTATTTT.

The chain is built from TRBV7-2 and TRBJ2-2; 13 bases align to TRBD2. The trim removed 6 bases at V and 5 bases at J, leaving 12 bases unmatched. The CDR3 length is 18 residues. Germline CDR1 is SGHTA and CDR2 is FQGNSA. CDR3: CASSQGLAGTRGTGELFF. The CDR3, as DNA: TGTGCCAGCAGTCAGGGACTAGCGGGAACCAGAGGGACCGGGGAGCTGTTTTTT.